At least ten counts were recorded for the clone carrying this TCR beta chain. The data derive from a study of regulatory T cells in long-lasting Graves disease. Trimming stripped 2 bases from V and 2 bases from J, with 16 bases between. Germline V gene data show CDR1 as MGHRA and CDR2 as YSYEKL. This CDR3 comprises 16 residues. The time point denotes: newly diagnosed GD, antithyroid drugs for less than 3 months. RNA isolated from PBMCs was used to make the TCR library. Construction of TCR beta libraries relied on iRepertoire HTBI primers and on Arm-PCR targeting CDR3 regions. TCRdb re-called the multiplex PCR reads with MiXCR, one entry per CDR3 protein. In the table there are 350,000 to 500,000 distinct CDR3 sequences, around 17% of which are singletons. This same sample was also taken into another study, of T cells in Graves' hyperthyroidism and ophthalmopathy. That source adds: Uncontrolled infections, other autoimmune diseases, pregnancy or lactation led to exclusion of patients. Patients with ophthalmopathy were separated from those with stable hyperthyroidism by a 13 V-J model.

This chain connects TRBV4-1 to TRBJ2-7; possibly TRBD2 for D (6 bases). This receptor was identified in a woman in her twenties or thirties with Graves disease. The specimen was peripheral blood mononuclear cells (PBMCs), collected at new diagnosis, from a patient treated with antithyroid drugs. This CDR3 is CASSQLRGRKAYEQYF. CDR3 sequence (DNA): TGCGCCAGCAGCCAACTGCGGGGACGGAAAGCCTACGAGCAGTACTTC.